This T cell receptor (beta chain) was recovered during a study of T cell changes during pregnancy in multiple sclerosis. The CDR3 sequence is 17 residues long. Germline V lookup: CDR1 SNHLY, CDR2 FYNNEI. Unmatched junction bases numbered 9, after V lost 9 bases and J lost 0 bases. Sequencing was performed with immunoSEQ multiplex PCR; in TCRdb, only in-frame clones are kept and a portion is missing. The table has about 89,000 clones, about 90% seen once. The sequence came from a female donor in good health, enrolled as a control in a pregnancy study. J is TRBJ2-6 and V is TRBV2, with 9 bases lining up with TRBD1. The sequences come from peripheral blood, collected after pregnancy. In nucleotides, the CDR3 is TGTGCCAGTACTCGGGACAGGGCCCTCTCTGGGGCCAACGTCCTGACTTTC. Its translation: CASTRDRALSGANVLTF.